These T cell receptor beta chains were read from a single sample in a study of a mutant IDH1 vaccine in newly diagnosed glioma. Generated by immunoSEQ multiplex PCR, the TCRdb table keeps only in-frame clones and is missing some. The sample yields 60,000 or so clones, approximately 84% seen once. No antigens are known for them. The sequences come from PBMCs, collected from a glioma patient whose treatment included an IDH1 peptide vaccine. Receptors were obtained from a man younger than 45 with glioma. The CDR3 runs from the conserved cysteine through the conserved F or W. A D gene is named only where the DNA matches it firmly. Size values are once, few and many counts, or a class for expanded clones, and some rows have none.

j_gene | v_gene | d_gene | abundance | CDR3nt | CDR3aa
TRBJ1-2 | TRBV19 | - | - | TGTGCCAGTAGGCACGGGACAACTGACTATGGCTACACCTTC | CASRHGTTDYGYTF
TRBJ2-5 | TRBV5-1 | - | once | TGCGCCAGCAGTCAAAGCAGACAGGCCGGGACCCAGTACTTC | CASSQSRQAGTQYF
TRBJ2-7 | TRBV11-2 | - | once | TGTGCGTCCCGGGAGTCCTACGAGCAGTACTTC | CASRESYEQYF
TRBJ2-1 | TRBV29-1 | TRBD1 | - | TGCAGCGTTGATACGGGACAGACCTACAATGAGCAGTTCTTC | CSVDTGQTYNEQFF
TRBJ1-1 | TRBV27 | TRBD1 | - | TGTGCCAGCAGTCCCAGGGGGCGCGGCACTGAAGCTTTCTTT | CASSPRGRGTEAFF
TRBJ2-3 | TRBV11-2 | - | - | TGTGCCAGCACCGACTCTAAGGTGGGGCCAGATACGCAGTATTTT | CASTDSKVGPDTQYF
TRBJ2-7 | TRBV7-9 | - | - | TGTGCCAGCAGCTTTACAGAACGCTACGAGCAGTACTTC | CASSFTERYEQYF
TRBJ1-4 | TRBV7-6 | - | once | TGTGCCAGCAGCTTAGGCGTCAGGGCCGATAATGAAAAACTGTTTTTT | CASSLGVRADNEKLFF
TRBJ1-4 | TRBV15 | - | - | TGTGCCACCAGCAGAGGGGGAGTTCAGGCCCCTAATGAAAAACTGTTTTTT | CATSRGGVQAPNEKLFF
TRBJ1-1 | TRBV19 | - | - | TGTGCCAGCTTGGTGGTGGGGGCCGCGAACACTGAAGCTTTCTTT | CASLVVGAANTEAFF
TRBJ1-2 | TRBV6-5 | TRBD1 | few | TGTGCCAGCAGTTCGGGTTCGGGACAGTCCTTAGGTTACACCTTC | CASSSGSGQSLGYTF
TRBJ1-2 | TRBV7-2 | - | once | TGTGCCAGCAGCTCGGGTGCCTATGGCTACACCTTC | CASSSGAYGYTF
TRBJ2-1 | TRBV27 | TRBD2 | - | TGTGCCAGCAGCTCGGGACTAGCGGGGGGGGAATCCTACAATGAGCAGTTCTTC | CASSSGLAGGESYNEQFF
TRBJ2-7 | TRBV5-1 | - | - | TGCGCCAGCAGCTTGAGTCCTCCTGGGAGGGAGCAGTACTTC | CASSLSPPGREQYF
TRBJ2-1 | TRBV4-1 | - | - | TGCGCCAGCAGCCAACGGGGGTCCTACAATGAGCAGTTCTTC | CASSQRGSYNEQFF
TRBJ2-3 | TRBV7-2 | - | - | TGTGCCAGCAGCTCAGATGGGGCAGGCACAGATACGCAGTATTTT | CASSSDGAGTDTQYF
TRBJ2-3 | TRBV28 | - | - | TGTGCCAGCAGGGAAGTGGGTTCTTCAGATACGCAGTATTTT | CASREVGSSDTQYF
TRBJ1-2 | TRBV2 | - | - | TGTGCCAGCACAGAGACTAGGGGCTACACCTTC | CASTETRGYTF
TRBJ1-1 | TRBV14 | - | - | TGTGCCAGCAGCCGAGAGGCACACCTTCCGAACACTGAAGCTTTCTTT | CASSREAHLPNTEAFF
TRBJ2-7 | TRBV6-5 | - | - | TGTGCCAGCAGTAAAAGCTACGAGCAGTACTTC | CASSKSYEQYF
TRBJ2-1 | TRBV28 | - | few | TGTGCCAGCAGGCGTCTCAGGAGCTCCTACAATGAGCAGTTCTTC | CASRRLRSSYNEQFF
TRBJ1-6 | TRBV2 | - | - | TGTGCCAGCGTAGTAAGCTCCTATAATTCACCCCTCCACTTT | CASVVSSYNSPLHF
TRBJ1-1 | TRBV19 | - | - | TGTGCCAGTAGTAAAGTGGGTTACGGGACTGAAGCTTTCTTT | CASSKVGYGTEAFF
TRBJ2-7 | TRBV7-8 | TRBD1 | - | TGTGCCAGCAGCGCCGGACAGGATCGGTGGAGGTACGAGCAGTACTTC | CASSAGQDRWRYEQYF
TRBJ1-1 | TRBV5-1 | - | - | TGCGCCAGCAGCTGGGGGTCCGTAATGAACACTGAAGCTTTCTTT | CASSWGSVMNTEAFF
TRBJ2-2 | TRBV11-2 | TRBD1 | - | TGTGCCAGCAACGGACAGGGGGCGCGGACCGGGGAGCTGTTTTTT | CASNGQGARTGELFF
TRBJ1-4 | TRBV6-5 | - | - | TGTGCCAGCAGTCTTCTTTTAGATGAAAAACTGTTTTTT | CASSLLLDEKLFF
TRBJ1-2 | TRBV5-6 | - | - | TGTGCCAGCAGCCCGGTGGGGTTCCCTATAGGCTACACCTTC | CASSPVGFPIGYTF
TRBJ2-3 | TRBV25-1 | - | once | TGTGCCAGCTCTAGTGGCCGCACAGATACGCAGTATTTT | CASSSGRTDTQYF
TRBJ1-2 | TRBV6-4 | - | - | TGTGCCAGCAGCAGGACAAGTAACTATGGCTACACCTTC | CASSRTSNYGYTF
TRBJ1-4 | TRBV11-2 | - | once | TGTGCCAGCAGCATAAACCGGGTCCTTAACGAAAAACTGTTTTTT | CASSINRVLNEKLFF
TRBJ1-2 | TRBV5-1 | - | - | TGCGCCAGCAGCTTGGCCGGGCTCCAAGGTGGCTACACCTTC | CASSLAGLQGGYTF
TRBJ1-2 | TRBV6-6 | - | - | TGTGCCAGCAGCCGGCCTGGGGCGGCTAACTATGGCTACACCTTC | CASSRPGAANYGYTF
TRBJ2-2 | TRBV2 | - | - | TGTGCCAGCAAATCGGGGCCCGGGGAGCTGTTTTTT | CASKSGPGELFF
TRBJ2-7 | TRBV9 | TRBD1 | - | TGTGCCAGCAGCTTAAATACAGGGGACTACGAGCAGTACTTC | CASSLNTGDYEQYF
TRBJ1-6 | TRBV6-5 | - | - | TGTGCCAGCAGTCCCGGGCAGTTTGGTTCACCCCTCCACTTT | CASSPGQFGSPLHF
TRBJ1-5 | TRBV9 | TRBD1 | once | TGTGCCAGCAGCCCCCGGGACAGCCCAAATCAGCCCCAGCATTTT | CASSPRDSPNQPQHF
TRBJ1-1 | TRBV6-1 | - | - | TGTGCCAGCAGTGAAACAACAGGACCTCTCTTAAAGGGTTTCTTT | CASSETTGPLLKGFF
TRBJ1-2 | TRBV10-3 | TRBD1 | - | TGTGCCATCAGGAAACAATACAGGACAGGGGGCTTTCGTGGCTACACCTTC | CAIRKQYRTGGFRGYTF
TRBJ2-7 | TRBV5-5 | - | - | TGTGCCAGCAGTCATTTCAGGAGCTCCTACGAGCAGTACTTC | CASSHFRSSYEQYF
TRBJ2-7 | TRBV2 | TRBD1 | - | TGTGCCAGCAGGAAACAGGGGGCAGGCTACGAGCAGTACTTC | CASRKQGAGYEQYF
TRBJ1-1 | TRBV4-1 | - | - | TGCGCCAGCAGCCAAAAGCAGGCGAACACTGAAGCTTTCTTT | CASSQKQANTEAFF
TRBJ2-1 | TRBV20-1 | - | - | TGCAGTGCTAGTAGCAATGAGCAGTTCTTC | CSASSNEQFF
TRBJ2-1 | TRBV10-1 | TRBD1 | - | TGCGCCAGCAGTGAGAGGAGACAGGGTCCTAATGAGCAGTTCTTC | CASSERRQGPNEQFF
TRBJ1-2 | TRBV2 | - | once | TGTGCCAGCAGTTTGAGGGCGCGGAACTATGGCTACACCTTC | CASSLRARNYGYTF
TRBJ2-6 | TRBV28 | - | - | TGTGCCAGCATTACGGCAGGGGATCGCTCTGGGGCCAACGTCCTGACTTTC | CASITAGDRSGANVLTF
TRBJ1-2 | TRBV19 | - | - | TGTGCCAGTACCGGCAGGCTTCTCCTCTACACCTTC | CASTGRLLLYTF
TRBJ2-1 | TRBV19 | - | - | TGTGCCAGTATTGGGGCCAGCCCGGTCGGGAATGAGCAGTTCTTC | CASIGASPVGNEQFF
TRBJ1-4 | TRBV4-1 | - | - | TGCGCCAGCAGCCAAGATAGGGGGGGACCGACTAATGAAAAACTGTTTTTT | CASSQDRGGPTNEKLFF
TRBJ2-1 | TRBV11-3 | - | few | TGTGCCAGCAGCTTTAGTAGCTCCTACAATGAGCAGTTCTTC | CASSFSSSYNEQFF
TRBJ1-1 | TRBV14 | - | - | TGTGCCAGCACCCGGGCCTTGGGCACTGAAGCTTTCTTT | CASTRALGTEAFF
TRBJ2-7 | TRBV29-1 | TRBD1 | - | TGCAGCGTTGATGCAGGGGGTCCCTACGAGCAGTACTTC | CSVDAGGPYEQYF
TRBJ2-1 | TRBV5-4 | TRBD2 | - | TGTGCCAGCAGCTCAACTAGCGGAAACTACAATGAGCAGTTCTTC | CASSSTSGNYNEQFF